The 19 T cell receptor beta chains below come from one sample, sequenced in a study of blood T cells in healthy people across ages. Sample-barcoded 5' priming and a J-beta primer mix drove a second PCR of roughly 7 to 11 cycles. Using its own MiXCR run on the 5' RACE reads, TCRdb lists one record per CDR3 protein. This sample has some 1.4 million distinct CDR3 sequences, with 42% found just once. Sequenced input: blood. The origin of the receptors is a woman aged 18-29 years in good health.

V usage is TRBV20-1 and J usage is TRBJ2-3; 9 nucleotides line up with TRBD2. The germline CDR1 and CDR2 sequences are DFQATT and SNEGSKA (reference sequence). V gave up 0 bases and J gave up 4 bases; unmatched junction bases: 8. This CDR3 region has 16 residues. As DNA, the CDR3 is TGCAGTGCTAGAGATAGGCGGGGGGGGCGCGCAGATACGCAGTATTTT. Its translation: CSARDRRGGRADTQYF.

This clonotype has just a few counts. The chain has TRBV7-2 and TRBJ2-1; 12 bases line up with TRBD2. CDR3 length: 15 residues. Trimming cost V 3 bases and J 6 bases; bases outside gene matches: 3. Germline CDR1 reads SGHTA; CDR2 reads FQGNSA. CDR3 loop: CASSLTSGRSNEQFF. The DNA of the CDR3 is TGTGCCAGCAGCTTGACTAGCGGGAGATCCAATGAGCAGTTCTTC.

J is TRBJ1-2 and V is TRBV5-1; tentative D call: TRBD1 (5 bases). The germline gives CDR1 SGHRS, CDR2 YFSETQ. The CDR3 length is 13 residues. Trimming removed 7 bases at V and 6 bases at J, with 16 bases between. CDR3 coding DNA: TGCGCCAGCGTCAGCCCGGGGGTTCATGGCTACACCTTC. Translated, it gives CASVSPGVHGYTF.

This clonotype turned up a few times. V is TRBV5-1 and J is TRBJ1-1, with D hard to call. V gave up 0 bases and J gave up 4 bases, with 7 bases separating them. The CDR3 length is 13 residues. Germline lookup yields CDR1 SGHRS and CDR2 YFSETQ. In DNA, the CDR3 is TGCGCCAGCAGCTTGGAGCTCTTCACTGAAGCTTTCTTT. Residues: CASSLELFTEAFF.

The V call is TRBV10-3, the J call TRBJ2-1; 9 nucleotides agree with TRBD2. CDR3 size: 15 residues. Germline assignment: CDR1 ENHRY and CDR2 SYGVKD. Unmatched junction bases numbered 8, after V lost 4 bases and J lost 7 bases. For the CDR3, the DNA is TGTGCCATCAGTGCGCGGGAGGGGGTTGAGAATGAGCAGTTCTTC. It yields the protein CAISAREGVENEQFF.

The chain has TRBV27 and TRBJ1-2; TRBD1 aligns across 7 bases. The V segment lost 4 bases and the J segment 1 base; nucleotides outside the gene matches: 12. The CDR3 is 17 amino acids. The germline CDR1 and CDR2 sequences are MNHEY and SMNVEV (reference sequence). This CDR3 is CASSSSTGWGSNYGYTF. For the CDR3, the DNA is TGTGCCAGCAGTTCCTCGACAGGGTGGGGGAGTAACTATGGCTACACCTTC.

This clonotype was seen a few times. This chain links TRBV4-1 with TRBJ1-6; D is uncertain. This CDR3 has 13 amino acids. Germline lookup yields CDR1 MGHRA and CDR2 YSYEKL. The V and J ends lost 1 base and 10 bases respectively, with 8 bases between them. In DNA form, the CDR3 reads TGCGCCAGCAGCCAAGTCAATCCATCACCCCTCCACTTT. It translates to CASSQVNPSPLHF.

The chain combines TRBV5-1 with TRBJ1-6, with 7 bases lining up with TRBD1. Unmatched junction bases numbered 9, after V lost 5 bases and J lost 4 bases. This CDR3 comprises 16 residues. The germline V gene has CDR1 SGHRS and CDR2 YFSETQ. CDR3 nucleotides: TGCGCCAGCAGTCTTTCCGGGACAGCTTATAATTCACCCCTCCACTTT. It codes for CASSLSGTAYNSPLHF.

V gene TRBV21-1 combines with J gene TRBJ1-1; TRBD1, the table's D call, was not compared with the DNA. TRBV21-1 is given as a pseudogene. The CDR3 totals 11 residues. CDR3 bases: TGTGCCAGCTCCACAGGATCTGAAGCTTTCTTT. This encodes CASSTGSEAFF.

This clonotype was detected many times. The rearrangement joins TRBV18 to TRBJ1-5; no clear D. Germline-derived CDR1 and CDR2 are KGHSH and LQKENI. With 3 bases removed from V and 0 bases from J, the gap between germline ends came to 6 bases. The CDR3 totals 14 residues. As DNA, the CDR3 is TGTGCCAGCTCACCGACGGATAGCAATCAGCCCCAGCATTTT. Translating gives CASSPTDSNQPQHF.

For the CDR3, the DNA is TGTGCCACCAGTGATCGGAAAGCGGGAGTCACCTGCAATGAGCAGTACTTC. This gives the protein CATSDRKAGVTCNEQYF. The chain links TRBV24-1 to TRBJ2-1; 8 bases agree with TRBD2. Gene TRBJ2-7 matches the end of the DNA better, so the J call may be wrong. Germline CDR1 is KGHDR and CDR2 is SFDVKD. This CDR3 contains 17 residues.

This clonotype has at least ten counts. The chain has TRBV28 and TRBJ1-1; the match to TRBD1 covers 7 bases. Germline assignment: CDR1 MDHEN and CDR2 SYDVKM. This CDR3 comprises 14 residues. J lost 4 bases, V lost 8 bases, and 10 bases had no gene match. CDR3 sequence: CASGQTGRSTEAFF. The DNA of the CDR3 is TGTGCCAGCGGGCAGACAGGGAGGAGCACTGAAGCTTTCTTT.

The chain combines TRBV2 with TRBJ2-7; 7 nucleotides line up with TRBD1. V lost 4 bases, J lost 1 base, and 10 bases stayed unmatched. CDR3 size: 16 residues. Germline assignment: CDR1 SNHLY and CDR2 FYNNEI. The chain's CDR3 is CASSATQGRDSYEQYF. The CDR3 nucleotides are TGTGCCAGCAGTGCTACACAGGGGCGAGATTCCTACGAGCAGTACTTC.

The V gene is TRBV20-1, the J gene TRBJ2-6, with 10 nucleotides matching TRBD1. Trimming removed 4 bases from V and 4 bases from J; junction bases left unmatched: 4. Germline V gene data show CDR1 as DFQATT and CDR2 as SNEGSKA (reference sequence). The CDR3 runs 15 residues. CDR3 bases: TGCAGTGCTACAGGGACAGGGGTCGGGGCCAACGTCCTGACTTTC. Residues: CSATGTGVGANVLTF.

This clonotype has just a few counts. The chain is built from TRBV7-2 and TRBJ2-3, with 10 bases lining up with TRBD2. CDR3 length: 17 amino acids. V shed 5 bases, J shed 2 bases, and the junction held 10 bases outside the gene matches. Germline values: CDR1 SGHTA, CDR2 FQGNSA. The CDR3 DNA reads TGTGCCAGCAGCGAAAAAGGACTAGCGGTAAACACAGATACGCAGTATTTT. Amino acid sequence: CASSEKGLAVNTDTQYF.

Comments on this clonotype: The junction differs from germline at one of its ends, possibly a read error. The rearrangement links TRBV4-1 to TRBJ2-1; no firm D call. This CDR3 region has 15 residues. Germline V gene data show CDR1 as MGHRA and CDR2 as YSYEKL. CDR3 DNA: TGCGCCGGCAGCCCAGACTCGACCTCCTACAATGAGCAGTTCTTC. Protein product: CAGSPDSTSYNEQFF.

The chain uses TRBV3-1 and TRBJ2-7; 7 bases map to TRBD2. The length of the CDR3 is 16 residues. The ends lost 1 base at V and 0 bases at J; junction bases unmatched: 6. In germline, CDR1 is LGHDT, CDR2 YNNKEL (reference sequence). CDR3 protein: CASSQVGGGRSYEQYF. The CDR3 DNA reads TGTGCCAGCAGCCAAGTTGGGGGGGGACGCTCCTACGAGCAGTACTTC.

This chain links TRBV4-2 with TRBJ2-1; 8 nucleotides line up with TRBD2. CDR3 size: 15 residues. Germline assignment: CDR1 LGHNA and CDR2 YNFKEQ. V lost 4 bases and J lost 8; bases outside the gene matches: 10. CDR3 DNA: TGTGCCAGCAGCCCAGTACCTAGCGGGTGGGATGAGCAGTTCTTC. Protein product: CASSPVPSGWDEQFF.

This clonotype was counted ten times or more. In nucleotides, the CDR3 is TGCAGCGTTGAAGGCATGGTAGCGGATCTCATCGATACGCAGTATTTT. It is translated as CSVEGMVADLIDTQYF. The J gene is TRBJ2-3, the V gene TRBV29-1, with a weak D call TRBD2 (6 bases). The CDR3 has 16 amino acids. Trimming left V 1 base short and J 6 bases short, with 20 bases between. Per the germline V gene, CDR1 is SQVTM and CDR2 is ANQGSEA.